A single sample is the source of the 15 T cell receptor beta chains below, sequenced in a study of T cell changes during pregnancy in multiple sclerosis. Generated by immunoSEQ multiplex PCR, the TCRdb table keeps only in-frame clones and is missing some. The data hold approximately 26,000 clones, with 89% observed a single time. The sample in question was CD4+ T cells from peripheral blood mononuclear cells, obtained in the second trimester of pregnancy. The receptors here all came from a female donor with multiple sclerosis, enrolled in a pregnancy study.

The gene calls are TRBV20-1 and TRBJ1-2; D possibly corresponds to TRBD1 (6 bases). Per germline, CDR1 DFQATT and CDR2 SNEGSKA (reference sequence). CDR3 length: 11 residues. V lost 7 bases and J 6 bases, leaving 12 bases between the germline ends. Written as DNA, the CDR3 is TGCAGTGGGGGCAGGGGACATGGCTACACCTTC. Protein sequence: CSGGRGHGYTF.

This sequence joins TRBV19 and TRBJ1-1; D call uncertain. This CDR3 is 14 amino acids long. Germline lookup yields CDR1 LNHDA and CDR2 SQIVND (reference sequence). V was pared by 4 bases and J by 8 bases, with 17 bases between. The CDR3 sequence is CASSTTLRTGEAFF. The CDR3, as DNA: TGTGCCAGTAGTACCACCCTAAGGACGGGAGAAGCTTTCTTT.

In nucleotides, the CDR3 is TGTGCCAGCAGTTACTCGGGACAGGGGGCTGGAAACACCATATATTTT. This gives the protein CASSYSGQGAGNTIYF. The chain has TRBV6-6 and TRBJ1-3, with TRBD1 identical over 11 bases. V was clipped by 0 bases and J by 2 bases; unmatched bases: 0. In germline, CDR1 is MNHNY, CDR2 SVGAGI (reference sequence). This CDR3 contains 16 residues.

The chain couples TRBV5-4 to TRBJ2-1; TRBD2 matches 9 bases. Germline CDR1 and CDR2: SGHNT and YYREEE (reference sequence). Trimming took 5 bases from V and 5 from J; bases not matched to a gene: 8. The CDR3 covers 15 residues. For the CDR3, the DNA is TGTGCCAGCAGTTCGAAAGCGGGGGGCAACAATGAGCAGTTCTTC. It encodes CASSSKAGGNNEQFF.

This sequence joins TRBV11-1 and TRBJ1-1, with 7 nucleotides matching TRBD1. This CDR3 is built from 15 residues. V lost 3 bases to trimming and J lost 4 bases; unmatched junction nucleotides: 8. Germline assignment: CDR1 SGHAT and CDR2 FQDESV (reference sequence). Here the CDR3 reads CASSLGQWIGTEAFF. The CDR3 bases are TGTGCCAGCAGCTTGGGACAGTGGATCGGCACTGAAGCTTTCTTT.

This sequence joins TRBV30 and TRBJ1-4; D is perhaps TRBD1 (6 bases). The CDR3 is made up of 13 amino acids. Germline CDR1 reads GTSNPN; CDR2 reads SVGIG (reference sequence). V gave up 0 bases and J gave up 11 bases, with 13 bases separating them. This chain's CDR3 is CAWSVQGFGKLFF. The CDR3 nucleotides read TGTGCCTGGAGTGTACAGGGTTTCGGGAAACTGTTTTTT.

This clone was recorded once. The V call is TRBV5-8, the J call TRBJ1-2, with D uncertain. CDR1 and CDR2 (germline): SGHTS, YDEGEE. The CDR3 sequence is 14 residues long. V was pared by 2 bases and J by 5 bases, with 13 bases between. CDR3 residues: CASSFPGDEYGYTF. In nucleotides, the CDR3 is TGTGCCAGCAGCTTTCCCGGAGATGAGTATGGCTACACCTTC.

The V and J genes are TRBV29-1 and TRBJ1-3; possible D gene TRBD1, 6 bases. Trimming shortened V by 4 bases and J by 4 bases, and 17 bases separated the two germline ends. The CDR3 is made up of 15 amino acids. Per germline, CDR1 SQVTM and CDR2 ANQGSEA. CDR3 region: CSVVAFGRGGNTIYF. In DNA, the CDR3 is TGCAGCGTTGTCGCCTTTGGCAGGGGAGGAAACACCATATATTTT.

This rearrangement joins TRBV4-1 to TRBJ2-7; D unclear. CDR1 and CDR2 (germline): MGHRA, YSYEKL. The V gene lost 0 bases and the J gene lost 5 bases, with 8 bases spanning the gap. The CDR3 loop spans 13 amino acids. DNA for the CDR3: TGCGCCAGCAGCCAAGAAGGAGAGCACGAGCAGTACTTC. It codes for CASSQEGEHEQYF.

The chain combines TRBV27 with TRBJ1-2; 9 bases map to TRBD1. V was clipped by 6 bases and J by 7 bases; unmatched bases: 6. Germline CDR1 reads MNHEY; CDR2 reads SMNVEV (reference sequence). This CDR3 spans 13 amino acids. CDR3 in amino acids: CASRSGQGGGYTF. CDR3 DNA sequence: TGTGCCAGCAGATCGGGACAGGGAGGTGGCTACACCTTC.

V usage is TRBV4-1 and J usage is TRBJ2-1, with D tentatively TRBD2 (5 bases). There are 15 residues in the CDR3. Trimming cost V 6 bases and J 7 bases, with 19 bases left between them. From germline, CDR1 is MGHRA and CDR2 YSYEKL. CDR3 region: CASRPGLAKKNEQFF. CDR3 nucleotide sequence: TGCGCCAGCAGACCAGGACTGGCAAAAAAAAATGAGCAGTTCTTC.

The rearrangement links TRBV2 to TRBJ1-1; 8 bases are shared with TRBD1. CDR1 and CDR2 from the germline V gene are SNHLY and FYNNEI. J gave up 7 bases and V 6 bases, and 16 bases lay outside the gene matches. CDR3 length equals 16 residues. The CDR3 loop is CASRYLSGGVGREAFF. The CDR3 DNA reads TGTGCCAGCAGGTACCTGTCAGGGGGCGTCGGTCGTGAAGCTTTCTTT.

This clone was seen only once. Other nucleotide sequences from this sample produce the same CDR3. The chain combines TRBV29-1 with TRBJ1-2, with D unclear. Germline CDR1 reads SQVTM; CDR2 reads ANQGSEA. The germline V and J ends were trimmed by 4 bases and 6 bases, with 6 bases remaining between them. CDR3 size: 10 residues. CDR3 loop: CSVGGDGYTF. The CDR3 nucleotides are TGCAGCGTTGGAGGAGATGGCTACACCTTC.

The rearrangement links TRBV30 to TRBJ1-6; TRBD1 agrees at 7 bases. The germline V gene encodes CDR1 GTSNPN and CDR2 SVGIG (reference sequence). The junction had 5 bases not matched to a gene; V was cut back by 2 bases and J by 7 bases. The CDR3 is 14 amino acids. CDR3 coding DNA: TGTGCCTGGAGTCAGGGGACAGTAAATTCACCCCTCCACTTT. This codes for CAWSQGTVNSPLHF.

This clone was counted only a few times. The chain joins TRBV5-4 to TRBJ2-5; weak D call: TRBD2 (5 bases). The germline gives CDR1 SGHNT, CDR2 YYREEE (reference sequence). Trimming left V 0 bases short and J 4 bases short, with 16 bases between. CDR3 size: 16 residues. The CDR3: CASSLDQRRILETQYF. CDR3 coding DNA: TGTGCCAGCAGCTTGGATCAGCGGAGGATTCTAGAGACCCAGTACTTC.